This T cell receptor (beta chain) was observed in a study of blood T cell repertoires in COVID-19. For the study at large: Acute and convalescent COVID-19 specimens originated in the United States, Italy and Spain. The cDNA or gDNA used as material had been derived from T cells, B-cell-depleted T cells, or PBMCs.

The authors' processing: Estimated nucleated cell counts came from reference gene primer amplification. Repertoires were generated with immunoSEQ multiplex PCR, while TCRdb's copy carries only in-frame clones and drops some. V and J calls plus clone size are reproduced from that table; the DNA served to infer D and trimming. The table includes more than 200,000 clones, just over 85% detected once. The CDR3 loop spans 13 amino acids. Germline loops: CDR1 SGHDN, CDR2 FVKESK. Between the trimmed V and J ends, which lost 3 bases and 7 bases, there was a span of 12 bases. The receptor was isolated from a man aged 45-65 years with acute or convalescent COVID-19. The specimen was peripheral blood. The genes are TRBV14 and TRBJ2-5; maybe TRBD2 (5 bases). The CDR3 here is CASSQDLAGTQYF. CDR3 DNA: TGTGCCAGCAGCCAGGACCTAGCAGGGACCCAGTACTTC. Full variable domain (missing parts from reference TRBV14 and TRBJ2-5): EAGVTQFPSHSVIEKGQTVTLRCDPISGHDNLYWYRRVMGKEIKFLLHFVKESKQDESGMPNNRFLAERTGGTYSTLKVQPAELEDSGVYFCASSQDLAGTQYFGPGTRLLVL.